Each of the 18 T cell receptor beta chains below was sequenced from the same sample in a study of T-cell reconstitution after alpha-beta-depleted transplantation in children. The library targeted TCRbeta and was prepared with unique molecular identifiers. From the PCR reads, TCRdb called clonotypes with MiXCR, one entry per CDR3 protein. The sample holds 230,000 or so distinct CDR3 sequences, about 8.8% seen once. The sequenced sample was PBMCs from the stem cell graft donor, obtained from the stem cell graft. Source of these receptors: a human donor who donated a stem cell graft to a child with SCID.

The CDR3 loop is CAGQDRGTGELFF. The CDR3 bases are TGTGCCGGCCAGGACAGGGGGACCGGGGAGCTGTTTTTT. V and J are TRBV30 and TRBJ2-2, with 10 nucleotides matching TRBD1. CDR3 length equals 13 residues. Trimming removed 8 bases from V and 5 bases from J; junction bases left unmatched: 5. From germline, CDR1 is GTSNPN and CDR2 SVGIG (reference sequence).

This clonotype was observed many times. The chain recombines TRBV27 with TRBJ2-1; no clear D gene. The germline gives CDR1 MNHEY, CDR2 SMNVEV (reference sequence). CDR3 length: 15 residues. Trimming left V 2 bases short and J 5 bases short, with 13 bases between. The CDR3 nucleotides read TGTGCCAGCAGTTTAATGGGGTTAACCGACAATGAGCAGTTCTTC. The encoded protein is CASSLMGLTDNEQFF.

This clonotype was seen ten or more times. The V call is TRBV29-1, the J call TRBJ2-1; unclear D gene. Germline assignment: CDR1 SQVTM and CDR2 ANQGSEA. The CDR3 covers 12 residues. Trimming shortened V by 5 bases and J by 6 bases, and 11 bases separated the two germline ends. The CDR3 region is CSVYGVRNEQFF. Here the CDR3 DNA reads TGCAGCGTTTATGGGGTGCGCAATGAGCAGTTCTTC.

The chain carries TRBV6-5 and TRBJ1-2; no firm D call. Germline CDR1 reads MNHEY; CDR2 reads SVGAGI. This CDR3 has 14 amino acids. Deletions cut 0 bases from V and 4 bases from J, with 9 bases between. The CDR3 here is CASSYSIGSYGYTF. CDR3 nucleotide sequence: TGTGCCAGCAGTTACTCGATAGGAAGCTATGGCTACACCTTC.

This clonotype has a count of ten or more. The chain couples TRBV30 to TRBJ2-1; tentatively, D is TRBD2 (7 bases). The CDR3 totals 11 residues. Germline values: CDR1 GTSNPN, CDR2 SVGIG (reference sequence). V was cut by 0 bases and J by 15 bases, with 12 bases left in between. In DNA, the CDR3 is TGTGCCTGGAGTGTAGGGGGGGAACCGTTCTTC. Protein product: CAWSVGGEPFF.

This clonotype was detected many times. This chain links TRBV6-5 with TRBJ2-2, with D unresolved. V was cut by 6 bases and J by 3 bases, with 5 bases left in between. The germline V gene has CDR1 MNHEY and CDR2 SVGAGI. The CDR3 has 12 residues. The CDR3, as DNA: TGTGCCAGCAGATGGGACACCGGGGAGCTGTTTTTT. Encoded protein: CASRWDTGELFF.

In this sample, this clonotype turned up many times. The V gene is TRBV5-6, the J gene TRBJ2-5, with 14 bases that match TRBD2. This CDR3 comprises 16 residues. V shed 4 bases and J 5 bases; nucleotides not matched to a gene: 7. The germline gives CDR1 SGHDT, CDR2 YYEEEE. CDR3 loop: CASSPRLAGGLETQYF. As DNA, the CDR3 is TGTGCCAGCAGCCCGAGACTAGCGGGGGGGCTTGAGACCCAGTACTTC.

The V gene is TRBV5-1, the J gene TRBJ2-5; D perhaps matches TRBD1 (6 bases). CDR3 length: 14 amino acids. CDR1 and CDR2 (germline): SGHRS, YFSETQ. V lost 4 bases and J lost 3, with 13 bases in between. For the CDR3, the DNA is TGCGCCAGCAGCCAACAGGGTGGGGAAGAGACCCAGTACTTC. It yields the protein CASSQQGGEETQYF.

This clonotype came up a few times. The chain is built from TRBV5-1 and TRBJ1-5; 8 bases agree with TRBD1. The CDR3 has 15 amino acids. V was clipped by 4 bases and J by 3 bases; unmatched bases: 6. CDR1 SGHRS and CDR2 YFSETQ come from the germline V gene. CDR3 sequence (DNA): TGCGCCAGCAGCATCGGACAGGGACTCAATCAGCCCCAGCATTTT. This translates into CASSIGQGLNQPQHF.

The chain uses TRBV7-3 and TRBJ2-7; TRBD2 is a possible D gene (6 bases). The germline V gene encodes CDR1 SGHTA and CDR2 FQGTGA. Trimming pared 4 bases from V and 6 bases from J, leaving 13 bases between. This CDR3 contains 13 residues. The CDR3 DNA reads as TGTGCCAGCAGCTCAAACGCGGGGACCGAGCAGTACTTC. This sequence encodes CASSSNAGTEQYF.

This clonotype showed up many times. This sequence joins TRBV19 and TRBJ1-3, with D unresolved. Germline assignment: CDR1 LNHDA and CDR2 SQIVND (reference sequence). The CDR3 is 14 amino acids. Trimming took 5 bases from V and 2 from J, leaving 10 bases between them. CDR3 sequence: CASSLRPTGNTIYF. The CDR3 nucleotides read TGTGCCAGTAGTCTTCGACCGACTGGAAACACCATATATTTT.

This chain uses TRBV19 with TRBJ1-5; 10 positions agree with TRBD1. With 5 bases clipped from V and 5 bases from J, the junction kept 9 bases outside the gene matches. CDR3 size: 16 residues. The germline CDR1 and CDR2 sequences are LNHDA and SQIVND (reference sequence). The CDR3 region has the DNA TGTGCCAGTAGTGCCCGGGACAGGGGTCCCTATCAGCCCCAGCATTTT. Its protein product is CASSARDRGPYQPQHF.

This clonotype was seen only a few times. This sequence joins TRBV20-1 and TRBJ1-5, with 9 nucleotides matching TRBD1. The CDR3 spans 14 residues. Germline loops: CDR1 DFQATT, CDR2 SNEGSKA (reference sequence). The J segment lost 6 bases and the V segment lost 5 bases, leaving 8 bases of the junction unmatched. The chain's CDR3 is CSAATGGAFQPQHF. Here the CDR3 DNA reads TGCAGTGCTGCTACAGGGGGCGCCTTTCAGCCCCAGCATTTT.

This clonotype was picked up many times. The chain joins TRBV7-2 to TRBJ2-5; 8 bases line up with TRBD2. J was trimmed by 3 bases and V by 2 bases; bases with no gene match: 8. Germline V gene lookup returns CDR1 SGHTA and CDR2 FQGNSA. The CDR3 sequence is 16 residues long. Written as DNA, the CDR3 is TGTGCCAGCAGCTTAAATCGGCGGGGGGCGGAAGAGACCCAGTACTTC. Amino acid sequence: CASSLNRRGAEETQYF.

This clonotype appeared many times. This chain joins TRBV10-1 and TRBJ1-6, with unresolved D. Per germline, CDR1 WNHNN and CDR2 SYGVQD (reference sequence). V shed 0 bases and J shed 11 bases, with 8 bases lying between them. There are 13 residues in the CDR3. CDR3 coding DNA: TGCGCCAGCAGTGAGTCGGCCCTCGCACCCCTCCACTTT. This sequence encodes CASSESALAPLHF.

This clonotype has a count of ten or more. The chain is built from TRBV20-1 and TRBJ2-3; TRBD2 aligns across 8 bases. Looked up from germline, CDR1 is DFQATT and CDR2 is SNEGSKA (reference sequence). The CDR3 has 14 residues. The V segment lost 6 bases and the J segment 4 bases; nucleotides outside the gene matches: 9. The CDR3 sequence: CSASAGGLPDTQYF. CDR3 DNA: TGCAGTGCCTCCGCGGGGGGTCTGCCAGATACGCAGTATTTT.

This clonotype was picked up many times. This chain links TRBV27 with TRBJ1-2, with a weak D call TRBD1 (5 bases). Per germline, CDR1 MNHEY and CDR2 SMNVEV (reference sequence). V gave up 3 bases and J gave up 2 bases, with 16 bases separating them. This CDR3 comprises 16 residues. In DNA, the CDR3 is TGTGCCAGCAGTTTGACGTGGGGCATGCGGAACTATGGCTACACCTTC. This sequence encodes CASSLTWGMRNYGYTF.

This clonotype was observed at least ten times. This chain joins TRBV27 and TRBJ2-7, with TRBD1 as a possible D gene (6 bases). Germline values: CDR1 MNHEY, CDR2 SMNVEV (reference sequence). The CDR3 is 15 residues long. With 5 bases removed from V and 2 bases from J, the gap between germline ends came to 16 bases. The CDR3 coding sequence is TGTGCCAGCAGTCAACCGGGACAACCTCCCTACGAGCAGTACTTC. This codes for CASSQPGQPPYEQYF.